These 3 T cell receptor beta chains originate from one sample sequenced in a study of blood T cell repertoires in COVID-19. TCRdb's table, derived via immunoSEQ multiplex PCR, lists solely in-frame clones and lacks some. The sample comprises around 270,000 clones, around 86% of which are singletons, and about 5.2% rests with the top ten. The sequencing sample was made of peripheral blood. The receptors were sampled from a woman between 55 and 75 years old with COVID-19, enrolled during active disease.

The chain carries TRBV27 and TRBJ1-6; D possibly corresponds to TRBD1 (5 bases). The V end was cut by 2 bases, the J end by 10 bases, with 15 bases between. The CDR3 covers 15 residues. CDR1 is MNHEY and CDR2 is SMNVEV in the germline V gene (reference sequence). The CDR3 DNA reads TGTGCCAGCAGTTTAACCATCATAGGGGCCTCACCCCTCCACTTT. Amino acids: CASSLTIIGASPLHF.

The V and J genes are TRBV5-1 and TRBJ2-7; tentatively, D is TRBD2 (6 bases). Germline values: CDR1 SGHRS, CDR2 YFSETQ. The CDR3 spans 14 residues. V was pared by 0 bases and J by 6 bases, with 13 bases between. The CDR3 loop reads CASSLEPSDGEQYF. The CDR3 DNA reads TGCGCCAGCAGCTTGGAACCTAGCGACGGCGAGCAGTACTTC.

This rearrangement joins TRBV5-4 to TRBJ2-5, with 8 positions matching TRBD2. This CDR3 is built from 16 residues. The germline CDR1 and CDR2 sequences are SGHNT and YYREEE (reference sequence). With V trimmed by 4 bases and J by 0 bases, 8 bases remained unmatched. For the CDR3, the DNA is TGTGCCAGCAGCCTTAGCGGGAACCCGTACCAAGAGACCCAGTACTTC. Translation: CASSLSGNPYQETQYF.